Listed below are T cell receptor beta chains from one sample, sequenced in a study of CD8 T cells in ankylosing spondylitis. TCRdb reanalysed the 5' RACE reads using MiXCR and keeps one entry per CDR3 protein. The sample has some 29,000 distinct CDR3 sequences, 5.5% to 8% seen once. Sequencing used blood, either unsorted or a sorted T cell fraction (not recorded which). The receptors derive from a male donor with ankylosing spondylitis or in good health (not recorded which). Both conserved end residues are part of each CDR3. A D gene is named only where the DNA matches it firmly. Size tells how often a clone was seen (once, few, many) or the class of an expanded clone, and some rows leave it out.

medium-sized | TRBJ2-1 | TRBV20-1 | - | TGCAGTGCCTCCCCCGGGGGCTTTAGTGAGCAGTTCTTC | CSASPGGFSEQFF
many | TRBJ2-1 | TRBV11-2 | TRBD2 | TGTGCCAGCGCGACTAGCGGATCCTACAATGAGCAGTTCTTC | CASATSGSYNEQFF
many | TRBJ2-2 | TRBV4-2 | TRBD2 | TGTGCCAGCAGCCCAGGGGGAAGGACAGACCGCCTGGGACTAGCGGGGACCGGGGAGCTGTTTTTT | CASSPGGRTDRLGLAGTGELFF
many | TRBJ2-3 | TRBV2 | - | TGTGCCAGCCAGAGCGAGGCGGGCGCAGATACGCAGTATTTT | CASQSEAGADTQYF
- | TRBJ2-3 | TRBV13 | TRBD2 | TGTGCCAGCAGCTTATTGGGCCAGCGGGGCCACACAGATACGCAGTATTTT | CASSLLGQRGHTDTQYF
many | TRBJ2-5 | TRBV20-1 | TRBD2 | TGCAGTGCTCAACTAGCGGGAGGAGAAGAGACCCAGTACTTC | CSAQLAGGEETQYF
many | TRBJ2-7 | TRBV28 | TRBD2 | TGTGCCAGCAGCGGGACTAGCAGCACCTACGAGCAGTACTTC | CASSGTSSTYEQYF
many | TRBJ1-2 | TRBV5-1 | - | TGCGCCAGCAGCCCCACCTCTGACAGGACTAACTATGGCTACACCTTC | CASSPTSDRTNYGYTF
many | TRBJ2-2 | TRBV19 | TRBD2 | TGTGCCAGTAGGAAGCGGGAGGGAACCGGGGAGCTGTTTTTT | CASRKREGTGELFF
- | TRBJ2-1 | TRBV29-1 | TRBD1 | TGCAGCGTTCATTCGGGACAGGGCGAGAATGAGCAGTTCTTC | CSVHSGQGENEQFF
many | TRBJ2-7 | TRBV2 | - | TGTGCCAGCAGGGCTAGACTAGATAGCTACGAGCAGTACTTC | CASRARLDSYEQYF
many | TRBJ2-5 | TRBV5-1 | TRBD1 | TGCGCCAGCAGCATCGCTCCGGGACAGGGGTGGGAGACCCAGTACTTC | CASSIAPGQGWETQYF
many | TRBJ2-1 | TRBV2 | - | TGTGCCAGCGAGAGGGCTAGCGTCGACAATGAGCAGTTCTTC | CASERASVDNEQFF
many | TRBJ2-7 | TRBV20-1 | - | TGCAGTGCTTCCGGGGACATCTACGAGCAGTACTTC | CSASGDIYEQYF
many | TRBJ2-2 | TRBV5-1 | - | TGCGCCAGCACCCCCTGGGGGACGAACACCGGGGAGCTGTTTTTT | CASTPWGTNTGELFF
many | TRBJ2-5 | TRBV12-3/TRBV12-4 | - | TGTGCCAGCAGTTACAGCGATTTGGGCGAAGAGACCCAGTACTTC | CASSYSDLGEETQYF
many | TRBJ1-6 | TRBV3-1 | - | TGTGCCAGCAGCCAATCCTTTGACAGTCGAAATTCACCCCTCCACTTT | CASSQSFDSRNSPLHF
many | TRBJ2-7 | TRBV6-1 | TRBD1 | TGTGCCAGCAGTGGGACAGGAGTTTCGTCCTACGAGCAGTACTTC | CASSGTGVSSYEQYF
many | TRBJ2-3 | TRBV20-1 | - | TGCAGTGCTAGTAACCCATCTAGATCAGATACGCAGTATTTT | CSASNPSRSDTQYF
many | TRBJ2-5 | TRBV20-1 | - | TGCAGTGCTAGAGAGTCGAGTCAAGAGACCCAGTACTTC | CSARESSQETQYF
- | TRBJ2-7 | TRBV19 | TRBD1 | TGTGCCAGTAGTACGGGACAGGGCGGGAACGAGCAGTACTTC | CASSTGQGGNEQYF
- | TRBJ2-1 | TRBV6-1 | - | TGTGCCAGCAGGCCGGGAGACCCAAGCTCCTACAATGAGCAGTTCTTC | CASRPGDPSSYNEQFF
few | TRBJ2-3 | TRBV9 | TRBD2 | TGTGCCAGCAGCGTAGCTACGGGACTACCGACAGATACGCAGTATTTT | CASSVATGLPTDTQYF
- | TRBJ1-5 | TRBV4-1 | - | TGCGCCAGCAGCCAAGATAGAAGAGAATGGCAGCCCCAGCATTTT | CASSQDRREWQPQHF
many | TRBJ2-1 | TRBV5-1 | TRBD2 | TGCGCCAGCAGTTTGGATGGGACTAGCGGGTACAATGAGCAGTTCTTC | CASSLDGTSGYNEQFF
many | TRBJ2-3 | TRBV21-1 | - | TGTGCCAGCGGGACCATGGACAGCTTCACAGATACGCAGTATTTT | CASGTMDSFTDTQYF
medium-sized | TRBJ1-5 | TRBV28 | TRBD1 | TGTGCCAGCAGAGGAACAGGGGATTATCAGCCCCAGCATTTT | CASRGTGDYQPQHF
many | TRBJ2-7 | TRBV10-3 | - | TGTGCCATCAGTGAAGTCGGGAGCGAGCAGTACTTC | CAISEVGSEQYF
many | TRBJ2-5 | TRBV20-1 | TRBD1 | TGCAGTGTCCCTAGGACAGGGGAAGAGACCCAGTACTTC | CSVPRTGEETQYF
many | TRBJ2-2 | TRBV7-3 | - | TGTGCCAGCAGCTTAACTAGTCAGGGCGGCACCACCGGGGAGCTGTTTTTT | CASSLTSQGGTTGELFF
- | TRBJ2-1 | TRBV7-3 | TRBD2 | TGTGCCTTCTGCGACCGGCCCTTACTAGCGCCAAGCTCCTACAATGAGCAGTTCTTC | CAFCDRPLLAPSSYNEQFF
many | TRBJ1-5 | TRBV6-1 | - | TGTGCCAGCAGTGAAGCGCTAGGGGGGGGGACTAGCAATCAGCCCCAGCATTTT | CASSEALGGGTSNQPQHF
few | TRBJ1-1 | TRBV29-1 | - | TGCAGCGCCAGACACGGGGTAAGTGAAGCTTTCTTT | CSARHGVSEAFF
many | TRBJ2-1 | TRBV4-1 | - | TGCGCCAGCAGCCAAGACGGGAGCGAGGATGAGCAGTTCTTC | CASSQDGSEDEQFF
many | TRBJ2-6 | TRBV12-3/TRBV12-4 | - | TGTGCCAGCAGTTTGGGCGGGGCCAACGTCCTGACTTTC | CASSLGGANVLTF
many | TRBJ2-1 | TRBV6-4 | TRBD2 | TGTGCCAGCAGTGAGGCGGCTAGCGGAAACAATGAGCAGTTCTTC | CASSEAASGNNEQFF
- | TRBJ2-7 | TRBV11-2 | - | TGTGCCAGCAGCTTAGAGAGCCTCTACGAGCAGTACTTC | CASSLESLYEQYF
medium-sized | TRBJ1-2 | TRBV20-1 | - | TGCAGTGCTAGACAAACCAAGAGGGATCCTACTAACTATGGCTACACCTTC | CSARQTKRDPTNYGYTF
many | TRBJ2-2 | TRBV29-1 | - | TGCAGCGCAACTAGTTCGGGGGAGCTGTTTTTT | CSATSSGELFF
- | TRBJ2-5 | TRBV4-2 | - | TGTGCCAGCAGCCCTGGACGGATGCTTACCATCGCATTTGAGACCCAGTACTTC | CASSPGRMLTIAFETQYF
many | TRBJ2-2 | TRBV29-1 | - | TGCAGCGCTGGGCACACGAACACCGGGGAGCTGTTTTTT | CSAGHTNTGELFF
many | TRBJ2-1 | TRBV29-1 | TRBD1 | TGCAGCGTTGAAAAGGGACAGGGGGTAACGTCCTACAATGAGCAGTTCTTC | CSVEKGQGVTSYNEQFF
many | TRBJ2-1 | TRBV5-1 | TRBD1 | TGCGCCAGCAGCCCGGGACAGGGCGGCTACAATGAGCAGTTCTTC | CASSPGQGGYNEQFF
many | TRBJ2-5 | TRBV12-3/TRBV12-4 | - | TGTGCCAGCAGCCCCCTCTGGTTACAAGAGACCCAGTACTTC | CASSPLWLQETQYF
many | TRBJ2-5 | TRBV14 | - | TGTGCCAGCAGCCCAGGACAGTTTGAGGAAGAGACCCAGTACTTC | CASSPGQFEEETQYF
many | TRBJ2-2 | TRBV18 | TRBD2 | TGTGCCAGCTCACCGTATCAGCCGGGACTAGCGGGAGGGCCCCGCACCGGGGAGCTGTTTTTT | CASSPYQPGLAGGPRTGELFF
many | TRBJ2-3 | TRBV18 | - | TGTGCCAGCTCACCATCAATCCAGGCGACAGATACGCAGTATTTT | CASSPSIQATDTQYF
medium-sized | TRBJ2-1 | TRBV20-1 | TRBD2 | TGCAGTCCCTTTGTGTCTAGCGGAGCTTACAATGAGCAGTTCTTC | CSPFVSSGAYNEQFF
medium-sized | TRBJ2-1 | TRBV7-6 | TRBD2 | TGTGCCAGCAGCTTAGTAGGGACTAGTGGCAATGAGCAGTTCTTC | CASSLVGTSGNEQFF
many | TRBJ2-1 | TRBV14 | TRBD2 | TGTGCCAGCAGCCAAGAAGGGGTAGCGGGGATTAATGAGCAGTTCTTC | CASSQEGVAGINEQFF
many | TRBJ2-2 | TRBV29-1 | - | TGCAGCGTTGGGGGACTGACGAACACCGGGGAGCTGTTTTTT | CSVGGLTNTGELFF
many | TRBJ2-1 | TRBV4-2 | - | TGTGCCAGCAGCCAAGATCTGGGGTACAATGAGCAGTTCTTC | CASSQDLGYNEQFF
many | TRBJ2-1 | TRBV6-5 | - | TGTGCCAGCAGTTACAGGGCTAGCGCAGAGGGAGAGCAGTTCTTC | CASSYRASAEGEQFF